Described below is a single T cell receptor beta chain sequence and its context. This record comes from a study of blood T cell repertoires in COVID-19. At the level of the study: The study drew acute and convalescent COVID-19 samples from the United States, Italy and Spain. PBMCs, B-cell-depleted T cells, or T cells provided the cDNA or gDNA that made up the material.

Authors' methods: Nucleated cell number was recorded as an estimate derived from reference gene primer amplification. Here immunoSEQ multiplex PCR was the method, and the copy in TCRdb shows in-frame clones only, minus some. The V and J calls and clone size were taken over from that table, and D and trimming were inferred from the DNA. The sample has roughly 200,000 clones; approximately 81% are singletons. Between the trimmed V and J ends, which lost 5 bases and 1 base, there was a span of 11 bases. This CDR3 spans 14 amino acids. In germline, CDR1 is SGHAT, CDR2 FQNNGV. The receptor comes from a woman over 75 with active or convalescent COVID-19. Sequencing was carried out using peripheral blood. This chain joins TRBV11-2 and TRBJ2-5, with D possibly TRBD2 on 5 matching bases. Here the CDR3 DNA reads TGTGCCAGCAGCCTCAACCGGGGCCAAGAGACCCAGTACTTC. It translates to CASSLNRGQETQYF.